The 28 T cell receptor beta chains listed next were all sequenced from one sample in a study of T cells after posttransplantation cyclophosphamide. Busulfan-fludarabine conditioning, marrow transplant, and cyclophosphamide on days +3 and +4 were administered. The protocol was immunoSEQ multiplex PCR, while the TCRdb copy is restricted to in-frame clones and leaves out a portion. The sample is made up of approximately 1,500 clones, none counted only once. The sample was PBMCs, taken around 350 days after allogeneic stem cell transplant with posttransplant cyclophosphamide. These receptor sequences come from a male patient between 60 and 69 years old who received an allogeneic stem cell transplant from an unrelated donor, was CMV-positive, and had acute and chronic GVHD. Some T cells may be graft donor cells.

Relative to its sample, this clone is medium-sized. J is TRBJ2-1 and V is TRBV4-3; TRBD1 might be the D (7 bases). The CDR3 length is 16 residues. V was pared by 2 bases and J by 7 bases, with 18 bases between. The germline V gene encodes CDR1 LGHNA and CDR2 YSLEER. The CDR3 protein is CASSQRPTPGGNEQFF. The CDR3 nucleotides read TGCGCCAGCAGCCAACGGCCGACACCAGGGGGGAATGAGCAGTTCTTC.

This clone is judged medium-sized. The chain employs TRBV25-1 and TRBJ2-1; no reliable D call. This CDR3 has 13 residues. Germline lookup yields CDR1 MGHDK and CDR2 SYGVNS. V was cut by 8 bases and J by 5 bases, with 13 bases left in between. The CDR3 nucleotides read TGTGCCAGCTACGAATGGGCTAACAATGAGCAGTTCTTC. It yields the protein CASYEWANNEQFF.

The V call is TRBV29-1, the J call TRBJ2-6; possibly TRBD1 for D (5 bases). The length of the CDR3 is 13 residues. V shed 7 bases and J shed 0 bases, with 7 bases lying between them. Germline CDR1 is SQVTM and CDR2 is ANQGSEA. This CDR3 is CSATGSGANVLTF. The CDR3 DNA follows: TGCAGCGCCACAGGCTCTGGGGCCAACGTCCTGACTTTC.

The chain combines TRBV14 with TRBJ1-3; the match to TRBD1 covers 7 bases. V shed 6 bases, J shed 2 bases, and the junction held 4 bases outside the gene matches. From germline, CDR1 is SGHDN and CDR2 FVKESK. The CDR3 is 14 amino acids. Here the CDR3 DNA reads TGTGCCAGCAGGCCCGGGACAGCTGGAAACACCATATATTTT. It specifies CASRPGTAGNTIYF.

In this sample, this clone turned up a few times. The chain carries TRBV30 and TRBJ1-2, with 12 bases lining up with TRBD1. The ends lost 3 bases at V and 8 bases at J; junction bases unmatched: 10. The CDR3 runs 15 residues. Germline CDR1 reads GTSNPN; CDR2 reads SVGIG (reference sequence). CDR3 in DNA: TGTGCCTGGAGGACCGGGACAGGGGGCGTTGGGGGCTACACCTTC. It is translated as CAWRTGTGGVGGYTF.

By proportion, this clone is medium-sized (0.01 to 0.1%). The chain employs TRBV9 and TRBJ1-2; TRBD1 matches at 8 bases. This CDR3 spans 17 amino acids. Germline V gene lookup returns CDR1 SGDLS and CDR2 YYNGEE. J lost 4 bases, V lost 0 bases, and 11 bases had no gene match. The CDR3 here is CASSVVSGTGLSYGYTF. DNA of the CDR3: TGTGCCAGCAGCGTAGTATCCGGGACAGGACTGAGCTATGGCTACACCTTC. Full variable domain (outside the CDR3, taken from reference TRBV9 and TRBJ1-2): DSGVTQTPKHLITATGQRVTLRCSPRSGDLSVYWYQQSLDQGLQFLIQYYNGEERAKGNILERFSAQQFPDLHSELNLSSLELGDSALYFCASSVVSGTGLSYGYTFGSGTRLTVV.

This clone is medium-sized by share. The chain combines TRBV18 with TRBJ2-5; maybe TRBD1 (5 bases). The V and J ends lost 3 bases and 4 bases respectively, with 12 bases between them. Germline-derived CDR1 and CDR2 are KGHSH and LQKENI. The CDR3 length is 14 residues. The CDR3 protein is CASSPLQELETQYF. CDR3 nucleotides: TGTGCCAGCTCACCTTTACAGGAGTTAGAGACCCAGTACTTC. The complete variable domain, with remaining parts taken from reference TRBV18 and TRBJ2-5, reads NAGVMQNPRHLVRRRGQEARLRCSPMKGHSHVYWYRQLPEEGLKFMVYLQKENIIDESGMPKERFSAEFPKEGPSILRIQQVVRGDSAAYFCASSPLQELETQYFGPGTRLLVL.

This clone has just a few counts. The gene calls are TRBV5-6 and TRBJ2-1; D is perhaps TRBD2 (5 bases). This CDR3 is built from 13 residues. Trimming pared 0 bases from V and 7 bases from J, leaving 8 bases between. The germline V gene has CDR1 SGHDT and CDR2 YYEEEE. CDR3 protein: CASSLGTSNEQFF. The CDR3 nucleotides read TGTGCCAGCAGCTTGGGGACTTCAAATGAGCAGTTCTTC.

This clone was found a few times. The rearrangement links TRBV20-1 to TRBJ2-4, with D uncertain. Trimming took off 3 bases at V and 5 bases at J, with 5 bases between the two ends. The CDR3 length is 11 residues. Germline CDR1 is DFQATT and CDR2 is SNEGSKA (reference sequence). The CDR3 sequence: CSASRENIQYF. For the CDR3, the DNA is TGCAGTGCTAGTCGGGAAAACATTCAGTACTTC.

The rearrangement joins TRBV5-4 to TRBJ1-4; tentative D call: TRBD1 (6 bases). The CDR3 loop spans 16 amino acids. Trimming removed 4 bases at V and 7 bases at J, with 20 bases between. CDR1 is SGHNT and CDR2 is YYREEE in the germline V gene (reference sequence). CDR3 in DNA: TGTGCCAGCAGCAAAGGGGACACCCCAAGAAGTGAAAAACTGTTTTTT. Its translation: CASSKGDTPRSEKLFF.

This clone was picked up a small number of times. The chain recombines TRBV7-3 with TRBJ2-7; 10 positions match TRBD1. Per germline, CDR1 SGHTA and CDR2 FQGTGA. V shed 3 bases, J shed 2 bases, and the junction held 1 base outside the gene matches. The CDR3 runs 14 residues. The CDR3 reads CASSFDRGPYEQYF. CDR3 coding DNA: TGTGCCAGCAGCTTTGACAGGGGGCCCTACGAGCAGTACTTC.

By proportion, this clone is medium-sized (0.01 to 0.1%). The chain is built from TRBV7-2 and TRBJ2-1, with D maybe TRBD2 (6 bases). Trimming took 5 bases from V and 6 from J, leaving 17 bases between them. CDR1 and CDR2 (germline): SGHTA, FQGNSA. This CDR3 is 15 amino acids long. CDR3: CASSPRGPSGNEQFF. CDR3 coding DNA: TGTGCCAGCAGCCCGCGGGGCCCCTCGGGCAATGAGCAGTTCTTC.

This chain links TRBV5-1 with TRBJ1-4; 10 bases map to TRBD1. Germline V gene sequence: CDR1 SGHRS, CDR2 YFSETQ. J lost 3 bases, V lost 4 bases, and 6 bases had no gene match. The CDR3 is 16 amino acids. In DNA, the CDR3 is TGCGCCAGCAGCCAGGACAGGGGGACAGCTAATGAAAAACTGTTTTTT. Residues: CASSQDRGTANEKLFF.

In this sample, this clone is medium-sized. The chain joins TRBV11-3 to TRBJ2-1; D is perhaps TRBD2 (5 bases). Germline V gives CDR1 SGHNT, CDR2 YENEEA. The CDR3 is 15 amino acids. The germline V and J ends were trimmed by 0 bases and 8 bases, with 14 bases remaining between them. CDR3 nucleotides: TGTGCCAGCAGCTTAGAAGGGCTAGCCTCCCATGAGCAGTTCTTC. As protein: CASSLEGLASHEQFF.

This clone has a handful of counts. This chain joins TRBV11-2 and TRBJ2-1, with 11 bases fitting TRBD1. CDR3 length: 13 amino acids. Germline V gene sequence: CDR1 SGHAT, CDR2 FQNNGV. After removal of 5 bases from V and 9 bases from J, the junction contained 3 bases not matched to a gene. CDR3 nucleotides: TGTGCCAGCAGCCCGGGACAGGGGGGTGAGCAGTTCTTC. As protein: CASSPGQGGEQFF.

Judged by abundance, this clone is medium-sized. J is TRBJ2-1 and V is TRBV4-1; 10 bases are shared with TRBD2. Germline V gene data show CDR1 as MGHRA and CDR2 as YSYEKL. V was clipped by 0 bases and J by 6 bases; unmatched bases: 8. CDR3 size: 17 residues. CDR3 protein: CASSQDSTSGKVNEQFF. The CDR3 DNA reads TGCGCCAGCAGCCAAGATAGCACTAGCGGGAAAGTCAATGAGCAGTTCTTC.

The J gene is TRBJ2-1, the V gene TRBV5-4; 8 bases map to TRBD2. V dropped 0 bases and J dropped 9; count of bases not matched to a gene: 5. Germline V gene sequence: CDR1 SGHNT, CDR2 YYREEE (reference sequence). This CDR3 is 14 amino acids long. CDR3 sequence: CASSLAGTRSEQFF. As DNA, the CDR3 is TGTGCCAGCAGCTTGGCCGGGACTAGATCTGAGCAGTTCTTC.

There are a few counts of this clone. V and J are TRBV25-1 and TRBJ2-1; TRBD1 is a possible D gene (6 bases). Trimming cost V 7 bases and J 0 bases, with 13 bases left between them. The length of the CDR3 is 15 residues. Germline V gene lookup returns CDR1 MGHDK and CDR2 SYGVNS. CDR3 bases: TGTGCCAGCACCCGTCAGGGGAGCTCCTACAATGAGCAGTTCTTC. Its protein product is CASTRQGSSYNEQFF. The full variable domain, its missing parts supplied by reference TRBV25-1 and TRBJ2-1, is EADIYQTPRYLVIGTGKKITLECSQTMGHDKMYWYQQDPGMELHLIHYSYGVNSTEKGDLSSESTVSRIRTEHFPLTLESARPSHTSQYLCASTRQGSSYNEQFFGPGTRLTVL.

This clone is labeled as medium-sized. The V call is TRBV7-9, the J call TRBJ1-2; D might be TRBD1 (6 bases). This CDR3 contains 16 residues. The V and J ends lost 5 bases and 6 bases respectively, with 22 bases between them. Germline values: CDR1 SEHNR, CDR2 FQNEAQ (reference sequence). The CDR3 nucleotides are TGTGCCAGCAGCCCCGTAGGGGGAAGCCCCTGGGATGGCTACACCTTC. Amino acid sequence: CASSPVGGSPWDGYTF.

This clone counts as large (0.1 to 1%). CDR3 in DNA: TGCGCCAGCAGCCAAGAGGGGACAGGGGTCACCGGGGAGCTGTTTTTT. It yields the protein CASSQEGTGVTGELFF. The genes are TRBV4-3 and TRBJ2-2, with TRBD1 matching 10 bases. Per the germline V gene, CDR1 is LGHNA and CDR2 is YSLEER. V shed 0 bases and J 4 bases; nucleotides not matched to a gene: 2. CDR3 length: 16 amino acids.

This sequence joins TRBV5-1 and TRBJ2-3; 9 bases agree with TRBD1. Germline V lookup: CDR1 SGHRS, CDR2 YFSETQ. With V trimmed by 3 bases and J by 0 bases, 2 bases remained unmatched. This CDR3 region has 15 residues. CDR3 residues: CASSSGQGSTDTQYF. The CDR3 DNA sequence: TGCGCCAGCAGCTCGGGACAGGGCAGCACAGATACGCAGTATTTT.

This clone was detected only a few times. The J gene is TRBJ2-7, the V gene TRBV13, with 10 nucleotides matching TRBD1. The CDR3 length is 16 residues. After removal of 3 bases from V and 2 bases from J, the junction contained 7 bases not matched to a gene. Germline CDR1 PRHDT, CDR2 FYEKMQ (reference sequence). The CDR3 is CASSFGTGDRTYEQYF. The CDR3 coding sequence is TGTGCCAGCAGCTTTGGGACAGGGGATAGGACCTACGAGCAGTACTTC. Combining the CDR3 with reference TRBV13 and TRBJ2-7 gives the whole variable domain AAGVIQSPRHLIKEKRETATLKCYPIPRHDTVYWYQQGPGQDPQFLISFYEKMQSDKGSIPDRFSAQQFSDYHSELNMSSLELGDSALYFCASSFGTGDRTYEQYFGPGTRLTVT.

This clone was detected many times. This chain links TRBV7-3 with TRBJ2-1; TRBD1 matches 7 bases. Germline V CDR1 and CDR2: SGHTA, FQGTGA. CDR3 length equals 14 residues. Trimming at V came to 5 bases and at J to 5 bases, leaving 6 bases not matched to a gene. CDR3: CASSPDRANNEQFF. The DNA of the CDR3 is TGTGCCAGCAGCCCCGACAGGGCGAACAATGAGCAGTTCTTC.

This clone has only a few counts. V usage is TRBV5-8 and J usage is TRBJ2-7, with TRBD1 identical over 7 bases. V gave up 9 bases and J gave up 6 bases; unmatched junction bases: 9. CDR1 SGHTS and CDR2 YDEGEE come from the germline V gene. The CDR3 has 12 residues. The chain's CDR3 is CATLFQGVEQYV. Written as DNA, the CDR3 is TGTGCCACCCTATTCCAGGGGGTCGAGCAGTACGTC.

This clone is medium-sized by share. The chain recombines TRBV4-3 with TRBJ1-3; 8 bases are a match to TRBD1. The CDR3 runs to 17 residues. V shed 2 bases and J 3 bases; nucleotides not matched to a gene: 9. The germline gives CDR1 LGHNA, CDR2 YSLEER. As DNA, the CDR3 is TGCGCCAGCAGCCAATCTGTGCAGGGGGCGCTTGGAAACACCATATATTTT. Its protein is CASSQSVQGALGNTIYF.

By share of the sample, this clone is medium-sized (0.01 to 0.1%). The V and J genes are TRBV11-3 and TRBJ1-2, with D unclear. This CDR3 comprises 14 residues. V was cut by 4 bases and J by 6 bases, with 15 bases left in between. Germline V CDR1 and CDR2: SGHNT, YENEEA. For the CDR3, the DNA is TGTGCCAGCAGCTCCGGACTATGGACGGATGGCTACACCTTC. Encoded protein: CASSSGLWTDGYTF.

Judged by abundance, this clone is medium-sized. The chain joins TRBV15 to TRBJ2-3, with 10 bases that match TRBD1. The CDR3 runs to 16 residues. After removal of 0 bases from V and 4 bases from J, the junction contained 4 bases not matched to a gene. Germline values: CDR1 LNHNV, CDR2 YYDKDF (reference sequence). CDR3 residues: CATSRDLGTGADTQYF. CDR3 coding DNA: TGTGCCACCAGCAGAGATCTTGGGACAGGGGCAGATACGCAGTATTTT.

In regard to this clone: A read error likely explains this, since a far larger clone differs by one base. The final CDR3 position lacks the conserved phenylalanine or tryptophan, pointing to a likely read error. V and J are TRBV6-1 and TRBJ1-5; TRBD1 aligns across 7 bases. The CDR3 length is 14 residues. Germline CDR1 MNHNS, CDR2 SASEGT. Trimming took 4 bases from V and 9 from J; bases not matched to a gene: 9. CDR3 residues: CASSVDRSSVPQHL. Here the CDR3 DNA reads TGTGCCAGCAGTGTGGACAGGTCTAGCGTGCCCCAGCATCTT.